This T cell receptor beta chain was obtained from a study of identical twins. TCRdb re-derived calls from the 5' RACE reads in MiXCR, one entry per CDR3 protein. The repertoire holds approximately 550,000 distinct CDR3 sequences, 20% to 25% seen once, with roughly 0.5% in the top ten. The CDR3 totals 14 residues. The junction had 3 bases not matched to a gene; V was cut back by 3 bases and J by 5 bases. In addition, the sample was reused for a study of yellow fever vaccine responses in identical twins.

The chain employs TRBV12-3 or TRBV12-4 and TRBJ2-7, with 11 bases aligning to TRBD2. The sequence was collected from a woman aged 18-29 years in good health. Sequenced: CD4+ T cells sorted from blood. CDR3: CASSFLAGGNEQYF. Written as DNA, the CDR3 is TGTGCCAGCAGTTTTCTAGCGGGGGGCAACGAGCAGTACTTC.